This entry is about one T cell receptor beta chain. Which antigen it targets is not known. No base quality information exists; no much larger clone differs at one position. The sample is drawn from a study of blood T cell repertoires in COVID-19 (dated by TCRdb to 2020 to 2022). For the study in its entirety: Samples from collaborators originated in the United States, Italy and Spain and spanned both the acute and convalescent phases of COVID-19. The prospective study material was composed of cDNA or gDNA derived from T cells, B-cell-depleted T cells, or PBMCs. The dataset comprised deeply sampled blood TCRbeta repertoires from subjects exposed to, actively infected with, or recovered from COVID-19. The repertoires were released in a freely available public database meant as a resource for research on the immune response to SARS-CoV-2. The samples were drawn from the first 160 participants of the ongoing ImmuneRACE study and from about 1,200 subjects provided by 6 global collaborators. Sample metadata almost always included a de-identified subject ID, COVID-19 status, age in years and sex. Where available, HLA class I and class II types were obtained from metadata supplied by the sample provider rather than from assay-based typing.

The investigation overall reported the following: The quantity of clinical and demographic metadata differed by source and by participant and was supplied without curation.

Trimming takes 9 bases from V and 5 bases from J, and the germline ends sit 28 bases apart. The CDR3 covers 18 residues, taking in both the cysteine and the phenylalanine. Only the CDR3 portion is preserved as DNA: 54 bases, with reading frame beginning at the first base. The germline V gene (reference sequence) yields MNHEY for CDR1 and SMNVEV for CDR2. The immunoSEQ Assay, a bias-controlled multiplex PCR, was used to amplify TCRbeta CDR3 regions from genomic DNA. The study's processing was this. The number of nucleated cells in each sample was estimated by amplification of reference gene primers within the assay. Sequence reads were collapsed and filtered to measure the absolute abundance of every unique TCRbeta CDR3 rearrangement. For each sample, productive Simpson clonality was calculated by taking the square root of Simpson's diversity index across productive rearrangements. Drawn from immuneACCESS, this table holds only the in-frame rearrangements with V and J called that TCRdb kept. Clones are partly lost; checked studies trace under half to an unresolved V gene and leave the rest unexplained. V and J calls and clone size are copied from that table; D and trimming were computed from the DNA. The sample records fewer than 250,000 clones, about four fifths of which are singletons. Under 5% of the sample belongs to the ten largest clones.

Collaborating institutions collected whole blood in K2EDTA tubes following their own protocols. For TCRbeta analysis, collaborator samples were shipped as frozen whole blood, as isolated PBMCs, or as DNA extracted from either sample type. Source material: peripheral blood. Recombination connected TRBV27 to TRBJ2-2; TRBD2 is possibly the D segment (8 matching bases). The clonotype comes from a man aged 45-65 years with acute or convalescent COVID-19. In nucleotides, the sequence is TGTGCCAGTAATAGAGAGGGGGCGAGCGGGAGAGGGACCGGGGAGCTGTTTTTT. Protein translation: CASNREGASGRGTGELFF.